These 11 T cell receptor beta chains were all obtained from the same sample, sequenced in a study of identical twins. Using its own MiXCR run on the 5' RACE reads, TCRdb lists one record per CDR3 protein. The repertoire holds 1.5 million or so distinct CDR3 sequences, with less than 40% as singletons. The specimen sequenced was cord blood. These receptors came from a newborn girl in good health.

Notes on this clonotype: This may be a read error, as it is one base from a much larger clone. V and J are TRBV28 and TRBJ2-1; no firm D call. CDR1 MDHEN and CDR2 SYDVKM come from the germline V gene. V gave up 5 bases and J gave up 4 bases, with 6 bases separating them. CDR3 length equals 12 residues. The CDR3 reads CASSIPYNEQFF. The CDR3 DNA sequence: TGTGCCAGCAGTATCCCGTACAATGAGCAGTTCTTC.

The chain carries TRBV5-4 and TRBJ1-1; TRBD1 is a possible D gene (5 bases). Between the trimmed V and J ends, which lost 10 bases and 8 bases, there was a span of 18 bases. The CDR3 is made up of 12 amino acids. The V gene's germline CDR1 is SGHNT and CDR2 YYREEE (reference sequence). The CDR3: CAGTARDREAFF. The CDR3 DNA follows: TGTGCCGGCACCGCCAGGGATCGGGAAGCTTTCTTT.

The CDR3 DNA sequence: TGCAGTGCTAGCCAAACAGTGAGAGATACGCAGTATTTT. This translates into CSASQTVRDTQYF. The chain recombines TRBV20-1 with TRBJ2-3, with no clear D. Germline-derived CDR1 and CDR2 are DFQATT and SNEGSKA (reference sequence). This CDR3 comprises 13 residues. V gave up 3 bases and J gave up 5 bases, with 12 bases separating them.

This chain uses TRBV2 with TRBJ1-3; tentative D call: TRBD1 (6 bases). Trimming removed 0 bases at V and 0 bases at J, with 6 bases between. The CDR3 contains 15 residues. Per the germline V gene, CDR1 is SNHLY and CDR2 is FYNNEI. In DNA form, the CDR3 reads TGTGCCAGCAGTGAAGCGGACAGCTCTGGAAACACCATATATTTT. Protein sequence: CASSEADSSGNTIYF. Supplemented by reference TRBV2 and TRBJ1-3, the full variable domain reads EPEVTQTPSHQVTQMGQEVILRCVPISNHLYFYWYRQILGQKVEFLVSFYNNEISEKSEIFDDQFSVERPDGSNFTLKIRSTKLEDSAMYFCASSEADSSGNTIYFGEGSWLTVV.

This clonotype was seen more than once but under ten times. This chain joins TRBV16 and TRBJ2-7; 7 bases match TRBD2. Germline CDR1 reads KGHSY; CDR2 reads FQNENV. With V trimmed by 0 bases and J by 2 bases, 4 bases remained unmatched. CDR3 length: 15 residues. Written as DNA, the CDR3 is TGTGCCAGCAGCCAATCCGGGGACTACCCCTACGAGCAGTACTTC. The encoded protein is CASSQSGDYPYEQYF.

This clonotype has only one observation. Being one base from a much bigger clone, this may be a read error. This rearrangement joins TRBV20-1 to TRBJ1-1; no reliable D call. CDR3 length: 11 amino acids. Trimming stripped 3 bases from V and 1 base from J, with 3 bases between. CDR1 and CDR2 from the germline V gene are DFQATT and SNEGSKA (reference sequence). The CDR3 nucleotides are TGCAGTGCTAGCACGAACACTGAAGCTTTCTTT. As protein: CSASTNTEAFF.

The V and J genes are TRBV6-1 and TRBJ1-1; no reliable D call. Germline CDR1 MNHNS, CDR2 SASEGT. The ends were cut back, 1 base at V and 1 base at J, with 10 bases in the middle. This CDR3 is 15 amino acids long. This CDR3 reads CASSEVLVTNTEAFF. As DNA, the CDR3 is TGTGCCAGCAGTGAAGTTCTGGTCACGAACACTGAAGCTTTCTTT.

This chain connects TRBV6-1 to TRBJ2-5, with D perhaps given as TRBD1 or TRBD2 (5 bases each). There are 15 residues in the CDR3. In germline, CDR1 is MNHNS, CDR2 SASEGT. V lost 1 base, J lost 11 bases, and 20 bases lay in between. CDR3 sequence reads: CASSEEGPRFGEQYF. As DNA, the CDR3 is TGTGCCAGCAGTGAAGAGGGACCCCGGTTTGGTGAGCAGTACTTC.

This clonotype appeared a few times. This chain links TRBV9 with TRBJ2-5; D remains unclear. The CDR3 is 14 amino acids. Germline lookup yields CDR1 SGDLS and CDR2 YYNGEE. The V and J ends lost 0 bases and 2 bases respectively, with 8 bases between them. CDR3 nucleotides: TGTGCCAGCAGCGTAGAGCCAGGTCAAGAGACCCAGTACTTC. Its protein product is CASSVEPGQETQYF.

This clonotype was seen a few times. This chain uses TRBV12-3 or TRBV12-4 with TRBJ2-3; the match to TRBD2 covers 8 bases. This CDR3 spans 13 amino acids. The junction had 4 bases not matched to a gene; V was cut back by 5 bases and J by 6 bases. The CDR3 DNA sequence: TGTGCCAGCAGTACGGGGGGGTGGGATACGCAGTATTTT. Protein sequence: CASSTGGWDTQYF.

The rearrangement uses TRBV6-2 or TRBV6-3 and TRBJ2-1; TRBD1 matches 9 bases. With 5 bases clipped from V and 4 bases from J, the junction kept 6 bases outside the gene matches. Germline loops: CDR1 MNHEY, CDR2 SVGEGT. CDR3 length: 15 residues. CDR3 nucleotides: TGTGCCAGCAGTCCGGCCGGGACAGGGTACAATGAGCAGTTCTTC. Amino acids: CASSPAGTGYNEQFF.